These 5 T cell receptor beta chains originate from one sample sequenced in a study of blood T cell repertoires in COVID-19. Sequencing was performed with immunoSEQ multiplex PCR; in TCRdb, only in-frame clones are kept and a portion is missing. This repertoire shows 300,000 to 350,000 clones, approximately 83% found once; its top ten account for under 2.5%. The sample consisted of PBMCs or T cells enriched from blood (not recorded which). The receptors originated from a man aged 25 to 40 who had recovered from COVID-19.

The chain uses TRBV6-1 and TRBJ1-3; TRBD1 is a possible D gene (5 bases). V was trimmed by 0 bases and J by 0 bases, leaving 9 bases between them. The CDR3 has 16 residues. Germline V CDR1 and CDR2: MNHNS, SASEGT. Here the CDR3 DNA reads TGTGCCAGCAGTGAAGCGTGGGGCCACTCTGGAAACACCATATATTTT. As protein: CASSEAWGHSGNTIYF.

The chain is built from TRBV5-5 and TRBJ1-1; the D gene is possibly TRBD1 (5 bases). The V end lost 0 bases, the J end lost 6 bases, and 9 bases lay between the germline ends. Looked up from germline, CDR1 is SGHKS and CDR2 is YYEKEE (reference sequence). The CDR3 is 13 residues long. CDR3 nucleotides: TGTGCCAGCAGCTTGGTTTGGGGCCCTGAAGCTTTCTTT. This codes for CASSLVWGPEAFF.

The gene calls are TRBV7-6 and TRBJ2-2, with 8 bases aligning to TRBD2. Trimming at V came to 1 base and at J to 1 base, leaving 5 bases not matched to a gene. The CDR3 runs to 17 residues. Germline V gene sequence: CDR1 SGHVS, CDR2 FNYEAQ. As DNA, the CDR3 is TGTGCCAGCAGCTTAGTAGCGGGGAAAGGGAACACCGGGGAGCTGTTTTTT. It specifies CASSLVAGKGNTGELFF.

V is TRBV6-5 and J is TRBJ2-1; possible D gene TRBD2, 6 bases. The germline V and J ends were trimmed by 4 bases and 10 bases, with 14 bases remaining between them. From germline, CDR1 is MNHEY and CDR2 SVGAGI. The CDR3 has 13 amino acids. CDR3 nucleotide sequence: TGTGCCAGCAGTTCCCCGGGAACTAGCGAGCAGTTCTTC. It encodes CASSSPGTSEQFF.

This sequence joins TRBV14 and TRBJ1-1; D is ambiguous. V lost 1 base and J 1 base, leaving 13 bases between the germline ends. Germline V gene sequence: CDR1 SGHDN, CDR2 FVKESK. The CDR3 sequence is 16 residues long. CDR3 amino acids: CASSQVWAEQNTEAFF. The CDR3 DNA reads as TGTGCCAGCAGCCAAGTCTGGGCAGAGCAGAACACTGAAGCTTTCTTT.